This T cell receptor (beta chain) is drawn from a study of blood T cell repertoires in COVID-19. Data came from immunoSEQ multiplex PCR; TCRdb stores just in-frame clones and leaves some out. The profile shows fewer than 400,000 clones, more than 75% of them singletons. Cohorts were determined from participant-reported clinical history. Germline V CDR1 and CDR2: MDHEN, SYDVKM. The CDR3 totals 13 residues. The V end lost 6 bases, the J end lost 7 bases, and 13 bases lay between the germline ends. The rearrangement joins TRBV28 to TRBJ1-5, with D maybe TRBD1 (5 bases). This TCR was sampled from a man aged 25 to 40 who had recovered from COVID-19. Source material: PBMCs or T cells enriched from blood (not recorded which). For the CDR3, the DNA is TGTGCCAGCAGAACGGGGGGAGGACAGCCCCAGCATTTT. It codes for CASRTGGGQPQHF.